The source of this T cell receptor (beta chain) is a study of T cell repertoires in ileal Crohn's disease. Time point defined: neoterminal ileum biopsy at postoperative endoscopy, about 6 months after surgery. Regarding this clone: Its target is not known.

General study points: Sorted CD8 T cells held more high-frequency clones than CD4.

Sequencing used immunoSEQ multiplex PCR; TCRdb keeps in-frame clones, though not all of them. Seen here are over 10,000 clones, just under 80% observed once, and the top ten hold 4.5% to 5.5%. V was clipped by 0 bases and J by 5 bases, with 7 bases between them. The CDR3 has 13 amino acids. Germline CDR1 MRHNA, CDR2 SNTAGT. The TCR sequence derives from an adult with Crohn's disease. Sequencing was carried out using ileal tissue. This chain links TRBV6-4 with TRBJ1-2; D is ambiguous. CDR3 loop: CASSDSSIYGYTF. CDR3 DNA sequence: TGTGCCAGCAGTGACTCTAGCATTTATGGCTACACCTTC.